The sample holds one count of the clone carrying this T cell receptor beta chain. The sample comes from a study of blood T cell repertoires in COVID-19. The repertoire was sequenced with immunoSEQ multiplex PCR; TCRdb's copy has only in-frame clones and lacks some. The data hold 40,000 to 60,000 clones, with approximately 90% observed a single time. CDR1 is SEHNR and CDR2 is FQNEAQ in the germline V gene (reference sequence). CDR3 size: 13 residues. The V and J ends lost 6 bases and 5 bases, in that order; junction bases with no gene match: 6. The chain combines TRBV7-9 with TRBJ2-5; 7 bases match TRBD1. Specimen: peripheral blood. The sequence was obtained from a woman older than 75 with COVID-19, enrolled during active disease. CDR3 region: CASSPRGPETQYF. The CDR3 nucleotides read TGTGCCAGCAGTCCGAGGGGGCCTGAGACCCAGTACTTC. Together with reference TRBV7-9 and TRBJ2-5, the CDR3 gives the full variable domain: DTGVSQNPRHKITKRGQNVTFRCDPISEHNRLYWYRQTLGQGPEFLTYFQNEAQLEKSRLLSDRFSAERPKGSFSTLEIQRTEQGDSAMYLCASSPRGPETQYFGPGTRLLVL.